This T cell receptor beta chain was sequenced for a study of T cell responses to AZD1222 COVID-19 vaccine. Study-wide background: Second doses at about 4 or about 12 weeks were pooled. The study, taken as a whole, reports: Samples come after the peak T cell response, not at day 14. AZD1222 recipients seropositive at baseline numbered only six or seven. Clonal diversity may have been underestimated in mostly white British donors.

For this clone: The antigen is undetermined.

The repertoire was sequenced with immunoSEQ multiplex PCR; TCRdb's copy has only in-frame clones and lacks some. The sample holds more than 110,000 clones, roughly 90% seen once. This CDR3 is 13 amino acids long. V was trimmed by 5 bases and J by 4 bases, leaving 11 bases between them. CDR1 is SEHNR, CDR2 FQNEAQ, per germline (reference sequence). V gene TRBV7-9 combines with J gene TRBJ1-2, with D possibly matching TRBD1 (5 bases). The sample in question was peripheral blood, obtained on day 0 of AZD1222 vaccination. This receptor was obtained from an adult in good health. The CDR3 nucleotides read TGTGCCAGCAGCCCTCGGGACTTCTATGGCTACACCTTC. This encodes CASSPRDFYGYTF. Complete variable domain (other parts from reference TRBV7-9 and TRBJ1-2): DTGVSQNPRHKITKRGQNVTFRCDPISEHNRLYWYRQTLGQGPEFLTYFQNEAQLEKSRLLSDRFSAERPKGSFSTLEIQRTEQGDSAMYLCASSPRDFYGYTFGSGTRLTVV.